These 13 T cell receptor beta chains originate from one sample sequenced in a study of blood T cell repertoires in COVID-19. Sequenced by immunoSEQ multiplex PCR; TCRdb stores in-frame clones only, minus some. The sample has almost 250,000 clones, around 89% seen once. Sequencing was performed on PBMCs or T cells enriched from blood (not recorded which). The receptors were sampled from a woman aged 25 to 39 who had recovered from COVID-19.

V gene TRBV5-1 combines with J gene TRBJ2-1; TRBD1 matches 9 bases. This CDR3 region has 13 residues. With V trimmed by 7 bases and J by 6 bases, 5 bases remained unmatched. The germline V gene has CDR1 SGHRS and CDR2 YFSETQ. CDR3 DNA: TGCGCCAGCGGGACAGGGAGAGGCAATGAGCAGTTCTTC. Amino acid sequence: CASGTGRGNEQFF.

This CDR3 is CASSIRGQGYNEQFF. DNA for the CDR3: TGTGCCAGTAGTATCAGGGGACAGGGTTATAATGAGCAGTTCTTC. This chain joins TRBV19 and TRBJ2-1, with 9 nucleotides matching TRBD1. The germline V gene encodes CDR1 LNHDA and CDR2 SQIVND (reference sequence). V shed 3 bases, J shed 7 bases, and the junction held 7 bases outside the gene matches. The length of the CDR3 is 15 residues.

CDR3 bases: TGTGCCAGTAGTATTAGAATGGGGAGGATGAACACTGAAGCTTTCTTT. Translating it yields CASSIRMGRMNTEAFF. The rearrangement uses TRBV19 and TRBJ1-1; D unclear. CDR3 length: 16 residues. With 3 bases removed from V and 0 bases from J, the gap between germline ends came to 14 bases. The germline V gene encodes CDR1 LNHDA and CDR2 SQIVND (reference sequence).

This clone was seen a handful of times. This rearrangement joins TRBV13 to TRBJ1-1; a weak D match, TRBD1 (5 bases). The germline V gene has CDR1 PRHDT and CDR2 FYEKMQ (reference sequence). The length of the CDR3 is 14 residues. Trimming took 4 bases from V and 4 from J, leaving 13 bases between them. The CDR3 DNA sequence: TGTGCCAGCAGCTCCCGCCTAAGGGGCACTGAAGCTTTCTTT. The encoded protein is CASSSRLRGTEAFF.

The chain links TRBV6-5 to TRBJ1-1, with unresolved D. This CDR3 contains 13 residues. Trimming shortened V by 2 bases and J by 0 bases, and 4 bases separated the two germline ends. CDR1 MNHEY and CDR2 SVGAGI come from the germline V gene. The CDR3 protein is CASSYSLNTEAFF. The DNA for the CDR3 is TGTGCCAGCAGTTACAGCTTGAACACTGAAGCTTTCTTT.

The CDR3 region is CAISDRFSYEQYF. The CDR3 nucleotides read TGTGCCATCAGTGATCGGTTCTCCTACGAGCAGTACTTC. This chain uses TRBV10-3 with TRBJ2-7; D unclear. Between the trimmed V and J ends, which lost 3 bases and 0 bases, there was a span of 6 bases. Germline V gene sequence: CDR1 ENHRY, CDR2 SYGVKD. This CDR3 has 13 residues.

The genes are TRBV19 and TRBJ2-7; 9 nucleotides align to TRBD2. CDR1 LNHDA and CDR2 SQIVND come from the germline V gene (reference sequence). The V and J ends lost 3 bases and 0 bases, in that order; junction bases with no gene match: 3. The CDR3 runs to 15 residues. DNA for the CDR3: TGTGCCAGTAGTATTCTAGCGGGGTACTCCTACGAGCAGTACTTC. Translation gives CASSILAGYSYEQYF.

The rearrangement links TRBV6-2 or TRBV6-3 to TRBJ2-2; 8 bases are a match to TRBD2. The CDR3 runs 17 residues. Germline lookup yields CDR1 MNHEY and CDR2 SVGEGT. Germline trimming cut 0 bases from V and 4 bases from J; bases unmatched to any gene: 7. The CDR3 here is CASSYSIGLASTGELFF. The CDR3 DNA follows: TGTGCCAGCAGTTACTCCATCGGACTAGCAAGCACCGGGGAGCTGTTTTTT.

V gene TRBV11-3 combines with J gene TRBJ2-1; D is uncertain. Trimming shortened V by 3 bases and J by 7 bases, and 10 bases separated the two germline ends. Germline CDR1 SGHNT, CDR2 YENEEA. The CDR3 spans 13 residues. CDR3 nucleotide sequence: TGTGCCAGCAGCTTTGACACTGAAAATGAGCAGTTCTTC. Its protein product is CASSFDTENEQFF. The full variable domain, its missing parts supplied by reference TRBV11-3 and TRBJ2-1, is EAGVVQSPRYKIIEKKQPVAFWCNPISGHNTLYWYLQNLGQGPELLIRYENEEAVDDSQLPKDRFSAERLKGVDSTLKIQPAELGDSAVYLCASSFDTENEQFFGPGTRLTVL.

About this clone: At one boundary the junction diverges from the germline segment, which might be a read error. The V and J genes are TRBV7-7 and TRBJ2-2; a weak D match, TRBD1 (6 bases). CDR1 SSHAT and CDR2 FNYEAQ come from the germline V gene (reference sequence). This CDR3 region has 15 residues. CDR3 bases: TGTGCTAGCAGCTTTGTCAGGGGAAACACCGGGGAGCTGTTTTTT. Protein: CASSFVRGNTGELFF.

The chain recombines TRBV30 with TRBJ1-2, with a possible D match to TRBD1 (5 bases). Germline V gene lookup returns CDR1 GTSNPN and CDR2 SVGIG (reference sequence). V dropped 3 bases and J dropped 0 bases, with 14 bases sitting between them. The CDR3 is made up of 15 amino acids. Here the CDR3 reads CAWSYRREANYGYTF. In DNA, the CDR3 is TGTGCCTGGAGCTACAGGAGAGAAGCTAACTATGGCTACACCTTC.

The J gene is TRBJ2-5, the V gene TRBV9; 8 nucleotides line up with TRBD1. V lost 7 bases and J lost 3; bases outside the gene matches: 2. CDR3 size: 12 residues. Germline V gene sequence: CDR1 SGDLS, CDR2 YYNGEE. For the CDR3, the DNA is TGTGCCAGCGGACAGGGTGAAGAGACCCAGTACTTC. Its protein product is CASGQGEETQYF.

V usage is TRBV19 and J usage is TRBJ2-1, with D uncertain. V gave up 4 bases and J gave up 4 bases, with 8 bases separating them. The CDR3 has 13 residues. The V gene's germline CDR1 is LNHDA and CDR2 SQIVND (reference sequence). CDR3 nucleotide sequence: TGTGCCAGTAGTACTAGATCATACAATGAGCAGTTCTTC. Translating it yields CASSTRSYNEQFF.